The source of this TCR beta chain is a study of T cell responses to AZD1222 COVID-19 vaccine. About the study: Recipients boosted at about 4 weeks or about 12 weeks are pooled. General study points: Repertoires were obtained solely post-peak T cell response. AZD1222 recipients seropositive at baseline numbered only six or seven. Along spike, vaccine-associated CD4 TCRs were found throughout, with dominance at 160-218 and 743-854.

Sequenced by immunoSEQ multiplex PCR; TCRdb stores in-frame clones only, minus some. The sample records about 110,000 clones, approximately 83% being singletons. As for this clone: Its target is unknown.

CDR1 is LNHDA, CDR2 SQIVND, per germline (reference sequence). This CDR3 contains 14 residues. The V and J ends lost 3 bases and 6 bases respectively, with 12 bases between them. This chain links TRBV19 with TRBJ1-5; no clear D gene. This material consisted of peripheral blood, taken on day 0 of AZD1222 vaccination. The TCR was taken from an adult in good health. This CDR3 is CASSMFGATQPQHF. CDR3 nucleotides: TGTGCCAGTAGTATGTTTGGTGCCACTCAGCCCCAGCATTTT.